What follows are 2 T cell receptor beta chains derived from one specimen sequenced in a study of T-cell reconstitution after alpha-beta-depleted transplantation in children. Using unique molecular identifiers, the investigators prepared the TCRbeta library. TCRdb called the PCR reads again in MiXCR, with one record for every CDR3 protein. The sample includes 440,000 or so distinct CDR3 sequences, about 11% seen only once; the top ten take roughly 6%. The input for sequencing was PBMCs from the stem cell graft donor, taken from the stem cell graft. The receptor source for this set is a human donor who donated a stem cell graft to a child with acute myeloid leukemia.

This clonotype came up many times. V is TRBV5-1 and J is TRBJ2-2; D unclear. V was clipped by 2 bases and J by 4 bases, with 12 bases between them. Germline CDR1 reads SGHRS; CDR2 reads YFSETQ. The CDR3 spans 15 residues. For the CDR3, the DNA is TGCGCCAGCAGCTTTAGACCAGACCCCACCGGGGAGCTGTTTTTT. This translates into CASSFRPDPTGELFF.

The V gene is TRBV20-1, the J gene TRBJ2-1, with D possibly TRBD1 on 6 matching bases. The V and J ends lost 0 bases and 3 bases respectively, with 12 bases between them. Per germline, CDR1 DFQATT and CDR2 SNEGSKA (reference sequence). This CDR3 has 15 residues. CDR3 in amino acids: CSARDFLGGYNEQFF. The CDR3 DNA follows: TGCAGTGCTAGAGATTTCCTAGGGGGCTACAATGAGCAGTTCTTC.